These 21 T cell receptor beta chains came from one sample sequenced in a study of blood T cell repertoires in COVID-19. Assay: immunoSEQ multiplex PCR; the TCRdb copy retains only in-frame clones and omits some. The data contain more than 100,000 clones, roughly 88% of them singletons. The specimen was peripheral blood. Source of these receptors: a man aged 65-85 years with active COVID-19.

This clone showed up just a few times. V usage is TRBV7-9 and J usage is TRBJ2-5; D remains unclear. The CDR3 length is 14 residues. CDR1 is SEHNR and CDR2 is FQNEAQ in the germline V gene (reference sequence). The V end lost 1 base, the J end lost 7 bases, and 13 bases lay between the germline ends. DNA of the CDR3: TGTGCCAGCAGCTTAGTCACGGGTGAGGTGACCCAGTACTTC. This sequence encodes CASSLVTGEVTQYF.

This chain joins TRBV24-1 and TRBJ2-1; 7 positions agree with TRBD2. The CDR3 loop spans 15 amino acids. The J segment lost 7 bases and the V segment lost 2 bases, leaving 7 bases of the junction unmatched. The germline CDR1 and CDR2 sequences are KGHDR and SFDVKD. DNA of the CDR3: TGTGCCACCAGTGATTCCGGACTAGGAGGAAATGAGCAGTTCTTC. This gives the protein CATSDSGLGGNEQFF.

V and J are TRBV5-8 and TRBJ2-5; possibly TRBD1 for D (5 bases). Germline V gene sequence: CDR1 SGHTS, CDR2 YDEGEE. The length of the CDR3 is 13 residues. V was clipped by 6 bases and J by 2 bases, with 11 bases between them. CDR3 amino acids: CASTFDRQETQYF. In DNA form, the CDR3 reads TGTGCCAGCACCTTCGACAGACAAGAGACCCAGTACTTC.

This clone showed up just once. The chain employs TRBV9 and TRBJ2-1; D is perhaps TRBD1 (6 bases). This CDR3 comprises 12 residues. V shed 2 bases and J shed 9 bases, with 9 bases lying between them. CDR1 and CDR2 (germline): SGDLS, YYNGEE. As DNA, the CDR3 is TGTGCCAGCAGCGTGACGGACAGTGAGCAGTTCTTC. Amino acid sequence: CASSVTDSEQFF.

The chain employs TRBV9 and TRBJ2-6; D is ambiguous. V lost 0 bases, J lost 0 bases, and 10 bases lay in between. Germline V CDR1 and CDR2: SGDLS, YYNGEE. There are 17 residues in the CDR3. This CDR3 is CASSVGAEYSGANVLTF. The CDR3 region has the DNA TGTGCCAGCAGCGTAGGGGCAGAATACTCTGGGGCCAACGTCCTGACTTTC. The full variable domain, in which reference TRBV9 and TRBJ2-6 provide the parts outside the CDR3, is DSGVTQTPKHLITATGQRVTLRCSPRSGDLSVYWYQQSLDQGLQFLIQYYNGEERAKGNILERFSAQQFPDLHSELNLSSLELGDSALYFCASSVGAEYSGANVLTFGAGSRLTVL.

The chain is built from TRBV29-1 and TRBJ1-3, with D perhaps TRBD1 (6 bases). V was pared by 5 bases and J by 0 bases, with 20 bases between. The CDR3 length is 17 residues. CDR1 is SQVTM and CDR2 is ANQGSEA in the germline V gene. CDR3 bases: TGCAGCGTTAGTGGAAGGGGGGGACCGGGCTCTGGAAACACCATATATTTT. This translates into CSVSGRGGPGSGNTIYF.

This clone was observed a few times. In nucleotides, the CDR3 is TGTGCCAGCAGCACCGCCGACAGGGAGTTTTGCGAGCAGTACTTC. This sequence encodes CASSTADREFCEQYF. The chain recombines TRBV27 with TRBJ2-7; 7 nucleotides align to TRBD1. This CDR3 has 15 residues. V lost 6 bases and J lost 6; bases outside the gene matches: 14. Germline-derived CDR1 and CDR2 are MNHEY and SMNVEV (reference sequence).

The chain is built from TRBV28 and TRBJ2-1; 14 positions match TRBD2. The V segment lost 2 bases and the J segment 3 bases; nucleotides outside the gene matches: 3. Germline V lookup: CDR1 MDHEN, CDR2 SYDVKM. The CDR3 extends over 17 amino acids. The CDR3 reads CASSLGGTSGGYNEQFF. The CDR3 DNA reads TGTGCCAGCAGTTTAGGAGGGACTAGCGGGGGCTACAATGAGCAGTTCTTC.

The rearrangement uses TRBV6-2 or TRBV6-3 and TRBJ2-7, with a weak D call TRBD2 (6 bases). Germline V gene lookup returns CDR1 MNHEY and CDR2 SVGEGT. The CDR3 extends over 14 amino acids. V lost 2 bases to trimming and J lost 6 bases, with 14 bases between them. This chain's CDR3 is CASSYERGGLEQYF. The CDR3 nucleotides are TGTGCCAGCAGTTACGAACGGGGAGGCCTCGAGCAGTACTTC.

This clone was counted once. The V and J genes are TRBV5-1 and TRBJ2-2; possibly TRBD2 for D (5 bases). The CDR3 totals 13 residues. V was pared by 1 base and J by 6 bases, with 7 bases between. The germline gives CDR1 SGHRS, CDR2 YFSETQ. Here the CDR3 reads CASSLIGAGELFF. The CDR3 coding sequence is TGCGCCAGCAGCTTGATCGGGGCCGGGGAGCTGTTTTTT.

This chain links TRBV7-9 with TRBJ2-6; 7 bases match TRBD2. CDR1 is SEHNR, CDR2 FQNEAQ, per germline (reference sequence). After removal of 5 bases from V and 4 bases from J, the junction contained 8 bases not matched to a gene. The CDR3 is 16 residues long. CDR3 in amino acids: CASSPAGAPGANVLTF. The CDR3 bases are TGTGCCAGCAGCCCGGCGGGAGCCCCCGGGGCCAACGTCCTGACTTTC.

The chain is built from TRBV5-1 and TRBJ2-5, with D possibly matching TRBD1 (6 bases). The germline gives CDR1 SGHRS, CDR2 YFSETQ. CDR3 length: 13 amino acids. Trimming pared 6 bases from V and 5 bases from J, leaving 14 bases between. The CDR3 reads CASTQGTSETQYF. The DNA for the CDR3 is TGCGCCAGCACGCAGGGGACGTCGGAGACCCAGTACTTC.

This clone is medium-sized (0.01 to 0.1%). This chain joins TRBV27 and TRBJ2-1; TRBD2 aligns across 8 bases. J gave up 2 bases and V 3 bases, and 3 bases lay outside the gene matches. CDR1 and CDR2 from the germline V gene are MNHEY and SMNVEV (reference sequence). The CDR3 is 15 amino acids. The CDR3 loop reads CASSFRAGAYNEQFF. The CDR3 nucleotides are TGTGCCAGCAGTTTTCGAGCGGGAGCCTACAATGAGCAGTTCTTC.

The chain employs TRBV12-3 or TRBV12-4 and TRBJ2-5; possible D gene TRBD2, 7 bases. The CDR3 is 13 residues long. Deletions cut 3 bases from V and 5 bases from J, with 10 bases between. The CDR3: CASSFGGRETQYF. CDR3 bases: TGTGCCAGCAGTTTCGGGGGGCGGGAGACCCAGTACTTC.

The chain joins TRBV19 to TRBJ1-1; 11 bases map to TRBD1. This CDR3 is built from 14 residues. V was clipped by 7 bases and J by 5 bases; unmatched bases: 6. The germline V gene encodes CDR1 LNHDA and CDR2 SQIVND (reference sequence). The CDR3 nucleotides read TGTGCCAGTACCCGGGACAGGGGGGATACTGAAGCTTTCTTT. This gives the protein CASTRDRGDTEAFF.

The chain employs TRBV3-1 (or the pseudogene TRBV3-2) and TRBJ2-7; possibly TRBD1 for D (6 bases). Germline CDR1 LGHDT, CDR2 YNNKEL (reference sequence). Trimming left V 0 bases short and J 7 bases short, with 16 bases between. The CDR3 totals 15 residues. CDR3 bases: TGTGCCAGCAGCCAAGAAGGTAGGGGGATGTGGGAGCAGTACTTC. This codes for CASSQEGRGMWEQYF.

The chain's CDR3 is CASNLGAGAFF. CDR3 coding DNA: TGTGCCAGTAACTTAGGGGCCGGGGCTTTCTTT. The chain employs TRBV19 and TRBJ1-1, with a weak D call TRBD1 (5 bases). Germline CDR1 reads LNHDA; CDR2 reads SQIVND (reference sequence). V lost 7 bases and J 11 bases, leaving 14 bases between the germline ends. The length of the CDR3 is 11 residues.

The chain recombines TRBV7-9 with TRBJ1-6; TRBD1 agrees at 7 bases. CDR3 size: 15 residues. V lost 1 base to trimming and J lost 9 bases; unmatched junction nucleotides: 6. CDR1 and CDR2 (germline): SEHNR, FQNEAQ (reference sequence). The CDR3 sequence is CASSLVQGVSSPLHF. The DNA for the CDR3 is TGTGCCAGCAGCTTAGTTCAGGGGGTGAGTTCACCCCTCCACTTT.

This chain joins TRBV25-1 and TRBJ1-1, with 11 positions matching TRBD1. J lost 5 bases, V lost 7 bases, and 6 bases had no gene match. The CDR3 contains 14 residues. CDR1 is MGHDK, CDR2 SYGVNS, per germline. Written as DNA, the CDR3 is TGTGCCAGCAAAGGGACAGGGGGGAAAACTGAAGCTTTCTTT. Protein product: CASKGTGGKTEAFF.

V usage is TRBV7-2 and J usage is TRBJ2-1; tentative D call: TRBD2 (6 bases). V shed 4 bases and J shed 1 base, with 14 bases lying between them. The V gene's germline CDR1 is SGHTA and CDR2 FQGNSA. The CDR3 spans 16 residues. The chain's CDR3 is CASSSAGTRSYNEQFF. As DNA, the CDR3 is TGTGCCAGCAGCTCCGCCGGGACTCGATCCTACAATGAGCAGTTCTTC. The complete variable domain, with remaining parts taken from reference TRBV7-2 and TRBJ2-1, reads GAGVSQSPSNKVTEKGKDVELRCDPISGHTALYWYRQSLGQGLEFLIYFQGNSAPDKSGLPSDRFSAERTGGSVSTLTIQRTQQEDSAVYLCASSSAGTRSYNEQFFGPGTRLTVL.

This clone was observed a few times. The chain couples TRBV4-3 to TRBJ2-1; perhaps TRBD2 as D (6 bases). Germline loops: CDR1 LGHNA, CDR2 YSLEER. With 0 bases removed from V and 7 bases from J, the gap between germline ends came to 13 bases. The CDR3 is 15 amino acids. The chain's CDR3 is CASSQELASLNEQFF. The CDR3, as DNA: TGCGCCAGCAGCCAAGAACTAGCTTCGTTGAATGAGCAGTTCTTC.